This T cell receptor beta chain was sequenced in a study of blood T cell repertoires in COVID-19 (dated by TCRdb to the early 2020s). Some background on the complete study: Samples covering the acute and convalescent phases of COVID-19 were provided by collaborators in the United States, Italy and Spain. HLA class I and class II types, where available, came from metadata supplied by the sample provider rather than from assay-based typing. The prospective study material was composed of cDNA or gDNA derived from T cells, B-cell-depleted T cells, or PBMCs. The repertoires were released in a freely available public database meant as a resource for research on the immune response to SARS-CoV-2. The samples were drawn from the first 160 participants of the ongoing ImmuneRACE study and from under 1,500 subjects provided by 6 global collaborators. The dataset comprised deeply sampled blood TCRbeta repertoires from subjects exposed to, actively infected with, or recovered from COVID-19. Nearly every sample came with metadata listing a de-identified subject ID, COVID-19 status, age in years and sex. General conclusions and limits of the study: The quantity of clinical and demographic metadata differed by source and by participant and was supplied without curation.

The germline V gene encodes CDR1 KGHSH and CDR2 LQKENI. From the cysteine through the phenylalanine, the CDR3 covers 16 amino acids. Only CDR3 DNA remains: 48 bases, in frame from the first base. V is reduced by 3 bases and J by 1 base, leaving a spacing of 15 bases between them. In this sample, this clone turned up a few times. The antigen it recognizes is unknown. No base-level quality is on record; no much larger clone is a single base apart. TCRbeta CDR3 regions were amplified from genomic DNA by means of the immunoSEQ Assay, a bias-controlled multiplex PCR. Per the original workflow: The number of nucleated cells in each sample was estimated from the amplification of reference gene primers within the assay. To quantify the absolute abundance of each unique TCRbeta CDR3 rearrangement, sequence reads were collapsed and filtered. For each sample, productive Simpson clonality was calculated as the square root of Simpson's diversity index over productive rearrangements. TCRdb mirrors the immuneACCESS table, restricted to in-frame sequences. Some clones are absent from its copies; in checked studies, under half trace to an unresolved V gene, and the reason for the others is unknown. The V and J calls and clone size are taken from that table; D and trimming were inferred from the DNA. In this sample the table shows 20,000 to 25,000 clones, more than 80% of which occur a single time. Of the sample, about a sixth falls within the top ten clones.

The collaborating institutions used their own protocols to collect whole blood in K2EDTA tubes. For TCRbeta analysis, collaborators shipped samples in one of three forms: frozen whole blood, isolated PBMCs, or DNA extracted from either of those sample types. The clonotype was recovered from a human donor in a cohort sampled during active COVID-19. In this chain, TRBV18 is recombined with TRBJ1-1; the D gene is perhaps TRBD1, from 5 matching bases. Material: peripheral blood. DNA sequence: TGTGCCAGCTCACCGCTACCGGGGGGGGAGAACACTGAAGCTTTCTTT. Translation gives CASSPLPGGENTEAFF.